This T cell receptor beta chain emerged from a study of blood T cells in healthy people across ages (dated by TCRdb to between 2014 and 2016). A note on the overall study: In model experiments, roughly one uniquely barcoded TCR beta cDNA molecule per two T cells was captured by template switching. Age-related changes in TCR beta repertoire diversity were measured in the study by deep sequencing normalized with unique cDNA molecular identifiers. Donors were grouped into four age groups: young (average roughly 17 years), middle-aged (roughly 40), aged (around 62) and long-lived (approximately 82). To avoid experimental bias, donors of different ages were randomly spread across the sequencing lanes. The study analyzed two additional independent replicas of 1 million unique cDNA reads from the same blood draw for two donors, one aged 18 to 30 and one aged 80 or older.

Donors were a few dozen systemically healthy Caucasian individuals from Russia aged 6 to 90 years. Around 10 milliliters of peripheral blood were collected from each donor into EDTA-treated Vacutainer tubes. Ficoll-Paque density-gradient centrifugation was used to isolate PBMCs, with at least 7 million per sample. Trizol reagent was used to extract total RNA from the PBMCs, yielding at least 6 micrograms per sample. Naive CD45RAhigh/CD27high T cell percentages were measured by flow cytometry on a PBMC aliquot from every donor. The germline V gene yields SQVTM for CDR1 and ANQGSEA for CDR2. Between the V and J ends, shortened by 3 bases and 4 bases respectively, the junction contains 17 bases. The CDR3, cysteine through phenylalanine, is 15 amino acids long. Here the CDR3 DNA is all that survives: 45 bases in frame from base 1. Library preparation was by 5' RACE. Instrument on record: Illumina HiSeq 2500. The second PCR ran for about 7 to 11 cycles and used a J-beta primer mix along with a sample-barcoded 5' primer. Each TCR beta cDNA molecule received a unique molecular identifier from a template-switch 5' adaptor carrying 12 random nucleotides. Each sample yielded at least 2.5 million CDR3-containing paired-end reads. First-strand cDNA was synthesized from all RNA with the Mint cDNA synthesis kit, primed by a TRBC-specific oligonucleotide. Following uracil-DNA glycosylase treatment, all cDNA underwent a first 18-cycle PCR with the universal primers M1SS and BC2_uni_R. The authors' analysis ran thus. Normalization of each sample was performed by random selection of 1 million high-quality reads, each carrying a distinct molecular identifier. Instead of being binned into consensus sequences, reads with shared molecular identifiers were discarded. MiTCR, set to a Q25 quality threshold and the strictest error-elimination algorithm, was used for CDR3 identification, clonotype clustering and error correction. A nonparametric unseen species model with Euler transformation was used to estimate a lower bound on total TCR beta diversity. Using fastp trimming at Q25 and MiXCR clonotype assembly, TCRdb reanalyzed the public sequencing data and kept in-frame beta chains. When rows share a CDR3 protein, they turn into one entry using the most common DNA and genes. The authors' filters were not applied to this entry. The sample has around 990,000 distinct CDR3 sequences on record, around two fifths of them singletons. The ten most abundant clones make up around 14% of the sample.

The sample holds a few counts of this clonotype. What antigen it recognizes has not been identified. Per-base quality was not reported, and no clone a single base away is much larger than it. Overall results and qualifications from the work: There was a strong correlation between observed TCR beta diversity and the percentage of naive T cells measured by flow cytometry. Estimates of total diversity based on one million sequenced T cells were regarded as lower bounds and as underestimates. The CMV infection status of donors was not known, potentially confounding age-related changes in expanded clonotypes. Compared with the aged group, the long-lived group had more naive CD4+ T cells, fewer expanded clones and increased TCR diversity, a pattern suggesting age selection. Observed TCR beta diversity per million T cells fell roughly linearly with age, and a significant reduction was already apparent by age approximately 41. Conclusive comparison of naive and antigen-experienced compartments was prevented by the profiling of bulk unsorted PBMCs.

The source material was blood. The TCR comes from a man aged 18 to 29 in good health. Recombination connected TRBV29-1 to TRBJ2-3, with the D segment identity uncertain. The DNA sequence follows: TGCAGCGTTGAGTTCTCCATGAAAGCCCCAGATACGCAGTATTTT. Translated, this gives CSVEFSMKAPDTQYF.